This T cell receptor (beta chain) originates from a study of T-cell reconstitution after alpha-beta-depleted transplantation in children. This clonotype was picked up many times. This CDR3 contains 12 residues. Germline values: CDR1 DFQATT, CDR2 SNEGSKA (reference sequence). V trimming: 7 bases; J trimming: 4 bases; junction bases outside the gene matches: 6. Unique molecular identifiers were incorporated during preparation of the TCRbeta library. TCRdb analysed the PCR reads with MiXCR anew, one entry per CDR3 protein. In the table there are some 590,000 distinct CDR3 sequences, more than 9% of which are singletons.

J is TRBJ2-5 and V is TRBV20-1, with TRBD2 matching 7 bases. The source material was PBMCs from the stem cell graft donor, sampled from the stem cell graft. The TCR sequence derives from a human donor who donated a stem cell graft to a child with acute myeloid leukemia. The CDR3 nucleotides are TGCAGTGTCGTCCCGGGAGGAGAGACCCAGTACTTC. This gives the protein CSVVPGGETQYF.